These T cell receptor beta chains were read from a single sample in a study of T cell responses to AZD1222 COVID-19 vaccine. TCRdb's table, derived via immunoSEQ multiplex PCR, lists solely in-frame clones and lacks some. The table includes about 120,000 clones, roughly nine tenths detected once. Sample: peripheral blood, taken 28 days after the second AZD1222 dose. These receptors were taken from an adult who received the AZD1222 COVID-19 vaccine. The CDR3 runs from the conserved cysteine through the conserved F or W. D genes are given only for firm matches. Part of the rows lack a size; the others show once, few, many or a class for expanded clones.

TRBD1	TRBV9	.	TRBJ1-5	15	CASSVGDRGNQPQHF	TGTGCCAGCAGCGTCGGAGACAGGGGCAATCAGCCCCAGCATTTT
.	TRBV29-1	few	TRBJ1-2	12	CSSQAGNYGYTF	TGCAGCTCCCAGGCTGGTAACTATGGCTACACCTTC
TRBD1	TRBV7-9	.	TRBJ1-4	15	CASEGTGSRGEKLFF	TGTGCCAGCGAAGGGACAGGGTCTCGGGGTGAAAAACTGTTTTTT
.	TRBV7-6	.	TRBJ2-3	16	CASSFGLPGGTDTQYF	TGTGCCAGCAGCTTCGGACTCCCCGGGGGCACAGATACGCAGTATTTT
.	TRBV11-3	.	TRBJ1-4	14	CASSPRGWNEKLFF	TGTGCCAGCAGCCCCCGAGGGTGGAATGAAAAACTGTTTTTT
.	TRBV2	.	TRBJ2-7	12	CASRSGEYEQYF	TGTGCCAGCAGGTCGGGGGAATACGAGCAGTACTTC
.	TRBV11-1	.	TRBJ2-3	14	CASSLSNLRDTQYF	TGTGCCAGCAGCTTAAGTAATCTTAGGGATACGCAGTATTTT
.	TRBV19	.	TRBJ1-5	14	CASSIGQGNQPQHF	TGTGCCAGTAGTATAGGGCAGGGCAATCAGCCCCAGCATTTT
TRBD2	TRBV5-1	.	TRBJ2-7	15	CASSLASGGAAEQYF	TGCGCCAGCAGCCTCGCTAGCGGGGGGGCCGCCGAGCAGTACTTC
TRBD1	TRBV19	few	TRBJ2-4	12	CASATGVGIQYF	TGTGCCAGTGCGACAGGGGTTGGCATTCAGTACTTC
.	TRBV7-6	.	TRBJ1-2	14	CASSLDSLGYGYTF	TGTGCCAGCAGCTTAGACAGTTTAGGCTATGGCTACACCTTC
.	TRBV5-1	.	TRBJ1-1	16	CASSLTGSTITSEAFF	TGCGCCAGCAGCTTGACAGGGTCCACTATAACATCAGAAGCTTTCTTT
.	TRBV5-1	.	TRBJ2-5	15	CASSLRDLGQETQYF	TGCGCCAGCAGCTTGAGGGACCTCGGTCAAGAGACCCAGTACTTC
.	TRBV5-1	.	TRBJ1-5	15	CASSWRGEPAQPQHF	TGCGCCAGCAGCTGGAGGGGGGAACCGGCTCAGCCCCAGCATTTT
.	TRBV12-3/TRBV12-4	.	TRBJ2-1	12	CASNTQSVEQFF	TGTGCCAGCAATACTCAATCAGTAGAGCAGTTCTTC
TRBD1	TRBV29-1	few	TRBJ1-2	12	CSVERTGTGYTF	TGCAGCGTTGAGAGGACAGGGACTGGCTACACCTTC